The rows below give T cell receptor beta chains drawn from one sample of a study of PD-L1 blockade in urothelial cancer. The assay was immunoSEQ multiplex PCR, and TCRdb's table has in-frame clones only and misses some. This table has roughly 63,000 clones, 65% to 90% appearing once. The specimen comprised PBMCs, sampled around atezolizumab (anti-PD-L1) treatment. These receptors were obtained from a man between 70 and 80 years old with urothelial cancer. Both conserved end residues are part of each CDR3.

TRBJ2-1 TRBV11-2 CASSLASSGRGHEQFF
TRBJ1-1 TRBV29-1 CSVPGQGAGTEAFF
TRBJ2-5 TRBV7-2 CASSTSGRALRETQYF
TRBJ2-2 TRBV19 CASRNSGETGELFF
TRBJ2-6 TRBV30 CAWSEGVGANVLTF
TRBJ2-5 TRBV10-3 CAISETPQETQYF
TRBJ1-2 TRBV5-1 CASSLGQGDGYTF
TRBJ2-7 TRBV19 CASSTSGSAYEQYF
TRBJ1-5 TRBV27 CASSLRAGPLQPQHF
TRBJ1-5 TRBV7-2 CASSLVGAENQPQHF
TRBJ1-1 TRBV7-8 CASSLTGGAGAFF
TRBJ2-1 TRBV2 CASRPGLAIYNEQFF
TRBJ2-6 TRBV7-6 CASSSDTASGANVLTF
TRBJ2-5 TRBV7-2 CASSLGPYQETQYF
TRBJ2-1 TRBV6-5 CASSRTSGTYNEQFF
TRBJ2-1 TRBV30 CAWKSGGFEQFF
TRBJ2-3 TRBV5-1 CASSLGNRASTDTQYF
TRBJ2-7 TRBV9 CASSPGLDQRVSYEQYF
TRBJ2-3 TRBV11-3 CASSPSGISTDTQYF
TRBJ2-2 TRBV4-1 CASSLAGQGELFF
TRBJ1-5 TRBV18 CASAIQGNNQPQHF
TRBJ2-2 TRBV5-1 CASSLVLGLAGATGELFF
TRBJ2-3 TRBV7-7 CASSRTSGLTDTQYF
TRBJ2-2 TRBV19 CAIGTSGSGELFF
TRBJ2-1 TRBV6-1 CASRTSGRNEQFF
TRBJ1-5 TRBV10-3 CAIREGEGQPQHF
TRBJ2-1 TRBV11-2 CASSGLAGGYNEQFF
TRBJ2-7 TRBV6-6 CASSWRDGPYEQYF
TRBJ2-1 TRBV11-3 CASSLSVGEQFF
TRBJ2-5 TRBV20-1 CSGTGEETQYF
TRBJ2-1 TRBV29-1 CSAGQRLYNEQFF
TRBJ2-3 TRBV4-1 CASSRTPSGSTDTQYF
TRBJ2-1 TRBV28 CASSLLGGTGYEQFF
TRBJ2-3 TRBV5-1 CASTGVTTQYF
TRBJ2-3 TRBV10-3 CAISPQISSGAVDTQYF
TRBJ2-7 TRBV6-1 CASIGRGHDYEQYF
TRBJ2-2 TRBV30 CAWSRTSGELFF
TRBJ2-7 TRBV7-6 CASSLDRAYEQYF
TRBJ1-2 TRBV6-6 CASSLTDNGYTF
TRBJ1-2 TRBV27 CASSSSYGELYGYTF
TRBJ2-1 TRBV28 CASSSPSSGTGLYNEQFF
TRBJ1-2 TRBV30 CAGGRDRPYGYTF
TRBJ2-3 TRBV7-3 CASSPRRQSDTQYF
TRBJ1-1 TRBV27 CASRGDRDFLNTEAFF
TRBJ1-2 TRBV7-2 CASSLVGVAGAFNYGYTF
TRBJ2-1 TRBV25-1 CASSGTSGYNEQFF
TRBJ2-3 TRBV11-2 CASSPKTRQFGTDTQYF
TRBJ1-1 TRBV6-5 CASSQEGATFF
TRBJ2-2 TRBV9 CASSITPGTRNTGELFF
TRBJ1-1 TRBV10-3 CAISESGLNTEAFF
TRBJ2-1 TRBV30 CAWSVLAGGLINEQFF
TRBJ1-1 TRBV25-1 CASSEEGVRTEAFF
TRBJ2-1 TRBV6-6 CASSSGQGTEQFF
TRBJ2-3 TRBV10-1 CASSPTTDTQYF
TRBJ2-7 TRBV14 CASSQDITEREGYEQYF
TRBJ1-1 TRBV5-1 CASSLTGSTEAFF
TRBJ1-2 TRBV7-9 CASSYDKNYGYTF
TRBJ1-1 TRBV18 CASYRTGGGDTEAFF
TRBJ1-2 TRBV30 CAWSTDRGRFNYGYTF